These 2 T cell receptor beta chains share one sample of origin, sequenced in a study of blood T cell repertoires in COVID-19. Assay: immunoSEQ multiplex PCR; the TCRdb copy retains only in-frame clones and omits some. The top ten hold just under 30% of the sample, which has around 120,000 clones, 75% to 90% seen once. The sequencing input was peripheral blood. These receptors were collected from a woman aged 65 to 85 with acute or convalescent COVID-19.

This chain joins TRBV7-3 and TRBJ2-3; D might be TRBD2 (6 bases). Germline V lookup: CDR1 SGHTA, CDR2 FQGTGA. This CDR3 is built from 14 residues. Trimming took off 1 base at V and 4 bases at J, with 9 bases between the two ends. Here the CDR3 DNA reads TGTGCCAGCAGCTTAATTGCGGGACCAGATACGCAGTATTTT. This codes for CASSLIAGPDTQYF. Together with reference TRBV7-3 and TRBJ2-3, the CDR3 gives the full variable domain: GAGVSQTPSNKVTEKGKYVELRCDPISGHTALYWYRQSLGQGPEFLIYFQGTGAADDSGLPNDRFFAVRPEGSVSTLKIQRTERGDSAVYLCASSLIAGPDTQYFGPGTRLTVL.

The V gene is TRBV7-3, the J gene TRBJ2-1, with 8 bases matching TRBD1. The V segment lost 5 bases and the J segment 4 bases; nucleotides outside the gene matches: 10. CDR1 SGHTA and CDR2 FQGTGA come from the germline V gene. There are 16 residues in the CDR3. The CDR3 reads CASSPNGQGSYNEQFF. The CDR3 DNA sequence: TGTGCCAGCAGCCCAAACGGACAGGGTAGTTACAATGAGCAGTTCTTC.